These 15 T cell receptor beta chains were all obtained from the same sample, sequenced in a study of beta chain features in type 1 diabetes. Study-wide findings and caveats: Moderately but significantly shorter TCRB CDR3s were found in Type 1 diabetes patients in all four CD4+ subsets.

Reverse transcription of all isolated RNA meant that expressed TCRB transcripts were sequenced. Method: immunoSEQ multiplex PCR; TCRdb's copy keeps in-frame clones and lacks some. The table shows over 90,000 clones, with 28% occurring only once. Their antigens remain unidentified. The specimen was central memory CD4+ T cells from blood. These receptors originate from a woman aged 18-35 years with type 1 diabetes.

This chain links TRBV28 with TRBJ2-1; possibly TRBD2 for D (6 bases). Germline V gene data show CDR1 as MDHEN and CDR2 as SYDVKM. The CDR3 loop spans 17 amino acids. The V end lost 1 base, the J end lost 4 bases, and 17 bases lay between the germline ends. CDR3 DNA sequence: TGTGCCAGCAGTTTATCGCCTCGTAGCGGAACGTACAATGAGCAGTTCTTC. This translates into CASSLSPRSGTYNEQFF.

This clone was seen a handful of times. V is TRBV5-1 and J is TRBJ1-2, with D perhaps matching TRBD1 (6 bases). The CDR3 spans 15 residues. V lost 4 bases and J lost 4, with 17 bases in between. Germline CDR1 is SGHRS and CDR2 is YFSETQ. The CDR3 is CASSPMTGKGYGYTF. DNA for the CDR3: TGCGCCAGCAGCCCCATGACAGGAAAGGGCTATGGCTACACCTTC.

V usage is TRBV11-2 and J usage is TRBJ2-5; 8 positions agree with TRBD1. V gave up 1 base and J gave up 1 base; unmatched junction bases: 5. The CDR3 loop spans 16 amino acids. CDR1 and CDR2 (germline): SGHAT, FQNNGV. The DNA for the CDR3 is TGTGCCAGCAGCTTAGCTCCCACAGGGGGCCAAGAGACCCAGTACTTC. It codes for CASSLAPTGGQETQYF.

CDR3 bases: TGTGCCAGCAGTTTGTCTCCCGGGACTAGCGGGGCAGGCACAGATACGCAGTATTTT. This codes for CASSLSPGTSGAGTDTQYF. The chain links TRBV28 to TRBJ2-3; TRBD2 matches at 13 bases. Trimming cost V 3 bases and J 1 base; bases outside gene matches: 10. The germline V gene has CDR1 MDHEN and CDR2 SYDVKM. This CDR3 region has 19 residues.

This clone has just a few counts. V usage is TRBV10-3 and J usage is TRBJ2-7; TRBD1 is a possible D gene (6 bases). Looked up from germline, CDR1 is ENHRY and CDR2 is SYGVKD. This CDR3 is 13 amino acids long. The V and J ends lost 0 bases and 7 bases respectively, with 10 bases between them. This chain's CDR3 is CAISESATGEQYV. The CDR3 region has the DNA TGTGCCATCAGTGAGTCGGCTACAGGGGAGCAGTACGTC.

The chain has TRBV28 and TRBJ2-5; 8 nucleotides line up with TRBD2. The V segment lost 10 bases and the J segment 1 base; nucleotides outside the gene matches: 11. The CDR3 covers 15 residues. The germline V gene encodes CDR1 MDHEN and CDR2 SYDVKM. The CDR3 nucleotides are TGTGCCACCACAGAAGCGGGAGCCGGCCAAGAGACCCAGTACTTC. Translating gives CATTEAGAGQETQYF. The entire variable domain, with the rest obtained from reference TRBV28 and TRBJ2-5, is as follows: DVKVTQSSRYLVKRTGEKVFLECVQDMDHENMFWYRQDPGLGLRLIYFSYDVKMKEKGDIPEGYSVSREKKERFSLILESASTNQTSMYLCATTEAGAGQETQYFGPGTRLLVL.

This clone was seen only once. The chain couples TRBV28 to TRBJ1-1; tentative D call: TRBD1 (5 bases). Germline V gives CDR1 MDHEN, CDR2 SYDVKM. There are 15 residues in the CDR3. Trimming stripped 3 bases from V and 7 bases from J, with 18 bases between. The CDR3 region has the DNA TGTGCCAGCAGTTTCCTCGCCGCCAGGGTGTTTGAAGCTTTCTTT. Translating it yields CASSFLAARVFEAFF.

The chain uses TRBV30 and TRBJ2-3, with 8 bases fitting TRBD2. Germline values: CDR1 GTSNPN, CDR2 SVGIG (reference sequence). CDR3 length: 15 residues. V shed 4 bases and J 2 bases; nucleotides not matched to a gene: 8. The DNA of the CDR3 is TGTGCCTGGAAGGAACTAGCGGCCTTCACAGATACGCAGTATTTT. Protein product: CAWKELAAFTDTQYF.

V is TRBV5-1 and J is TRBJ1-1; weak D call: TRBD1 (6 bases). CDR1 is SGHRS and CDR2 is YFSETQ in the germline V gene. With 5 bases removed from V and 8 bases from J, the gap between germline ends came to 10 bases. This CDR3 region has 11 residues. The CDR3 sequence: CASRETGEAFF. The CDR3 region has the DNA TGCGCCAGCAGAGAAACAGGGGAAGCTTTCTTT.

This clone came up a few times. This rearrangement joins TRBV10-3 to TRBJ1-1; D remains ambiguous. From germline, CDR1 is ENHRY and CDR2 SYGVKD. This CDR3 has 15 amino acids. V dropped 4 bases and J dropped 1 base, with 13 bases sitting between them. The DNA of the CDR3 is TGTGCCATCAGTGGGGAGTGGGGTTCGAACACTGAAGCTTTCTTT. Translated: CAISGEWGSNTEAFF.

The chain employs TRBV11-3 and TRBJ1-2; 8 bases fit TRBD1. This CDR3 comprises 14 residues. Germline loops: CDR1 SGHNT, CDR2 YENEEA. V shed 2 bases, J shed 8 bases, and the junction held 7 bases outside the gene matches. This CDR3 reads CASSLQGAQYGYTF. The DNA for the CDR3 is TGTGCCAGCAGCTTACAGGGGGCGCAGTACGGCTACACCTTC. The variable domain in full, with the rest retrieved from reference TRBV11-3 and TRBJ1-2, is EAGVVQSPRYKIIEKKQPVAFWCNPISGHNTLYWYLQNLGQGPELLIRYENEEAVDDSQLPKDRFSAERLKGVDSTLKIQPAELGDSAVYLCASSLQGAQYGYTFGSGTRLTVV.

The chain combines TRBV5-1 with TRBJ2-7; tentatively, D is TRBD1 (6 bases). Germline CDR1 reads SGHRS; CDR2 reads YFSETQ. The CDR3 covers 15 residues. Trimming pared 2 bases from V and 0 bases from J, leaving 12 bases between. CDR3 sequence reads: CASSFRQATSYEQYF. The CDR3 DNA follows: TGCGCCAGCAGCTTTAGACAGGCCACCTCCTACGAGCAGTACTTC.

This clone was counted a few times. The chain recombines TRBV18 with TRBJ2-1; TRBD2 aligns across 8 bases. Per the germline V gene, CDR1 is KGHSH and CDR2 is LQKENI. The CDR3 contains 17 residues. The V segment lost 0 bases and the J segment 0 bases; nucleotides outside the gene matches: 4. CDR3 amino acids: CASSPPVGGGSYNEQFF. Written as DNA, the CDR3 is TGTGCCAGCTCACCACCGGTCGGGGGGGGCTCCTACAATGAGCAGTTCTTC. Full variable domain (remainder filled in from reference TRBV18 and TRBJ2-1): NAGVMQNPRHLVRRRGQEARLRCSPMKGHSHVYWYRQLPEEGLKFMVYLQKENIIDESGMPKERFSAEFPKEGPSILRIQQVVRGDSAAYFCASSPPVGGGSYNEQFFGPGTRLTVL.

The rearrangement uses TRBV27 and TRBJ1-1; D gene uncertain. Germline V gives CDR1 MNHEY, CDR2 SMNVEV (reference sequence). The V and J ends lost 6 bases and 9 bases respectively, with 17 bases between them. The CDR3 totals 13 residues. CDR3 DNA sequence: TGTGCCAGCAGCCACCCCCCACGGGGTCAAGCTTTCTTT. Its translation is CASSHPPRGQAFF.

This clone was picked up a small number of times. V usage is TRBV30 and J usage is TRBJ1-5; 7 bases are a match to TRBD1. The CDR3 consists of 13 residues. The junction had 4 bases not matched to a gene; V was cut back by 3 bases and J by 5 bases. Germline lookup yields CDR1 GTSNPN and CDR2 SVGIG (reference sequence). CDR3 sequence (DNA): TGTGCCTGGAGCCGGGACAGTGATCAGCCCCAGCATTTT. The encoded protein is CAWSRDSDQPQHF.